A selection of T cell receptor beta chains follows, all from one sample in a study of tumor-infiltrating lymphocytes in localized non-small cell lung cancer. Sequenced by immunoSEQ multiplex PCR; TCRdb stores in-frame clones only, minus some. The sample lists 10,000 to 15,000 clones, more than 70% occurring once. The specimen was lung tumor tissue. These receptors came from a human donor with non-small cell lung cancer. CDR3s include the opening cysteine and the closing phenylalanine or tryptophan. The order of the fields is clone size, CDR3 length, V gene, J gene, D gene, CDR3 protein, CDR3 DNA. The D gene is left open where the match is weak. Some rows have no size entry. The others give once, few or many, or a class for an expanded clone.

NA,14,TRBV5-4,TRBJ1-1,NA,CASSVDRSYTEAFF,TGTGCCAGCAGCGTCGATCGGAGTTACACTGAAGCTTTCTTT
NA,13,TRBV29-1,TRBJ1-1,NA,CSVSTGGNTEAFF,TGCAGCGTTTCGACAGGTGGTAACACTGAAGCTTTCTTT
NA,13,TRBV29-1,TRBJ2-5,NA,CSGGSTPGETQYF,TGCAGCGGGGGAAGTACTCCGGGGGAGACCCAGTACTTC
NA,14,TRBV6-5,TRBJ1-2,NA,CASSYRDRRRGYTF,TGTGCCAGCAGTTACCGAGACAGACGTCGTGGCTACACCTTC
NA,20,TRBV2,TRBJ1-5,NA,CASRRSLIKYQIGSCQPQHF,TGTGCCAGCAGGCGCAGCCTAATTAAATACCAAATAGGTTCGTGTCAGCCCCAGCATTTT
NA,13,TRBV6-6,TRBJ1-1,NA,CASTLQTATEAFF,TGTGCCAGCACCCTCCAAACTGCGACTGAAGCTTTCTTT
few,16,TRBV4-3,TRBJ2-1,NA,CASSQDQTGIGAGQFF,TGCGCCAGCAGCCAAGACCAAACCGGGATTGGGGCTGGGCAGTTCTTC
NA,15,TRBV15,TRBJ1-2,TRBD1,CATSRDRDSYYGYTF,TGTGCCACCAGCAGAGACCGGGACAGTTACTATGGCTACACCTTC
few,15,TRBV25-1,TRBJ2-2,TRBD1,CASSAAQGAVGELFF,TGTGCCAGCAGTGCGGCGCAGGGGGCTGTCGGGGAGCTGTTTTTT
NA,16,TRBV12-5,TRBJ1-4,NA,CASGYIWGGGDEKLFF,TGTGCTAGTGGTTACATTTGGGGGGGAGGGGATGAAAAACTGTTTTTT
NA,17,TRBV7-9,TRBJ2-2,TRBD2,CASSDGGIGREAGELFF,TGTGCCAGCAGCGATGGGGGGATCGGCCGGGAGGCCGGGGAGCTGTTTTTT
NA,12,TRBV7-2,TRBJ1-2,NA,CASSPLGAGYTF,TGTGCCAGCAGCCCCCTCGGGGCTGGCTACACCTTC
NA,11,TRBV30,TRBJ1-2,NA,CAWSVQGGYTF,TGTGCCTGGAGTGTACAGGGTGGCTACACCTTC
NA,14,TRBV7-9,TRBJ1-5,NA,CASSPPGGPQPQHF,TGTGCCAGCAGCCCCCCGGGCGGTCCTCAGCCCCAGCATTTT
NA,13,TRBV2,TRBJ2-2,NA,CASRIQGTGELFF,TGTGCCAGCAGGATCCAGGGAACCGGGGAGCTGTTTTTT
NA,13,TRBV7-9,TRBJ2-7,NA,CASSPGTGYEQYF,TGTGCCAGCAGCCCCGGGACGGGGTACGAGCAGTACTTC
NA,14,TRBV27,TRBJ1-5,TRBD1,CASSGQGARQPQHF,TGTGCCAGCAGCGGACAGGGGGCTCGTCAGCCCCAGCATTTT
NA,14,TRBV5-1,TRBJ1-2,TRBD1,CASSPGGASAGYTF,TGCGCCAGCAGCCCAGGGGGCGCATCTGCTGGCTACACCTTC
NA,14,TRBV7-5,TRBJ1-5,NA,CARSFGTGRQPQHF,TGTGCCAGAAGCTTCGGGACAGGGAGGCAGCCCCAGCATTTT
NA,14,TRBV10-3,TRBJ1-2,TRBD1,CAIQGRDSGYGYTF,TGTGCCATACAGGGAAGGGACAGCGGCTATGGCTACACCTTC
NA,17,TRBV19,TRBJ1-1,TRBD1,CASSIQGGGRRNTEAFF,TGTGCCAGTAGTATACAGGGGGGCGGCAGGAGGAACACTGAAGCTTTCTTT
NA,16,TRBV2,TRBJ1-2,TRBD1,CASSPTAGGANYGYTF,TGTGCCAGCAGTCCCACGGCAGGGGGCGCGAACTATGGCTACACCTTC
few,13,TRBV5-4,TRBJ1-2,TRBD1,CASSGTGIYGYTF,TGTGCCAGCAGCGGGACAGGGATCTATGGCTACACCTTC
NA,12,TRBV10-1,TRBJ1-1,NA,CASSPLNTEAFF,TGCGCCAGCAGTCCTCTGAACACTGAAGCTTTCTTT
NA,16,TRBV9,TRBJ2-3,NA,CASSQRDVGRGDTQYF,TGTGCCAGCAGCCAAAGAGATGTGGGCCGGGGGGATACGCAGTATTTT
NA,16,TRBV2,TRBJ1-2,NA,CASSEAVTDLNYGYTF,TGTGCCAGCAGTGAAGCGGTCACAGATCTTAACTATGGCTACACCTTC
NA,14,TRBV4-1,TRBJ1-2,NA,CASSQDNRASGYTF,TGCGCCAGCAGCCAAGATAACAGGGCGTCTGGCTACACCTTC
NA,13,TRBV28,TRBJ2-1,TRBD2,CASVSGGADEQFF,TGTGCCAGCGTTAGCGGGGGGGCCGATGAGCAGTTCTTC
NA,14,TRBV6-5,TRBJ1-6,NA,CASRGSSYNSPLHF,TGTGCCAGCAGGGGGAGCTCCTATAATTCACCCCTCCACTTT
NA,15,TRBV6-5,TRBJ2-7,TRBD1,CASNSRGTGVHEQYF,TGTGCCAGCAATTCCCGGGGGACAGGGGTTCACGAGCAGTACTTC
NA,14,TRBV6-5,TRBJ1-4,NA,CASRAGRAMGKLFF,TGTGCCAGCAGGGCAGGGAGGGCTATGGGAAAACTGTTTTTT
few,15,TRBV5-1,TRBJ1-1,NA,CASSLIPSGNTEAFF,TGCGCCAGCAGCTTGATCCCTAGCGGGAACACTGAAGCTTTCTTT
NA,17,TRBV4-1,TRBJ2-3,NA,CASSPLARVEITDTQYF,TGCGCCAGCAGCCCCCTGGCCAGGGTGGAGATTACAGATACGCAGTATTTT
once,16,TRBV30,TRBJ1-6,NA,CAWSSPRIWTGSPLHF,TGTGCCTGGAGTTCCCCCAGGATTTGGACGGGATCACCCCTCCACTTT
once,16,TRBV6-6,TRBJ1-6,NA,CATQVGLGSGDSPLHF,TGTGCCACCCAGGTCGGACTCGGGTCCGGGGATTCACCCCTCCACTTT
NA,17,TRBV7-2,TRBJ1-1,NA,CASSFRAAADLNTEAFF,TGTGCCAGCAGCTTCAGGGCAGCGGCAGATCTTAACACTGAAGCTTTCTTT
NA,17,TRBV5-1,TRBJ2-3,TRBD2,CASSSQTSGGLADTQYF,TGCGCCAGCAGCTCTCAGACTAGCGGGGGCCTCGCAGATACGCAGTATTTT
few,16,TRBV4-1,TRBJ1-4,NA,CASSQAGREDWEKLFF,TGCGCCAGCAGCCAAGCGGGCAGGGAGGATTGGGAAAAACTGTTTTTT
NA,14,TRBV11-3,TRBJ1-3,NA,CASSSRVSGNTIYF,TGTGCCAGCAGCTCCAGGGTCTCTGGAAACACCATATATTTT
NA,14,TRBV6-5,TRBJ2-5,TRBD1,CASSYGGQQETQYF,TGTGCCAGCAGTTACGGGGGACAGCAAGAGACCCAGTACTTC
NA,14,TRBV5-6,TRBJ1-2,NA,CASSFSGGVNGYTF,TGTGCCAGCAGCTTTTCGGGGGGCGTTAATGGCTACACCTTC
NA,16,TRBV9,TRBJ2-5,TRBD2,CASSYADAGGQETQYF,TGTGCCAGCAGTTACGCCGATGCGGGGGGCCAAGAGACCCAGTACTTC
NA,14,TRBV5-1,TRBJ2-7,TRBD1,CASRVQGASYEQYF,TGCGCCAGCAGGGTACAGGGGGCGTCCTACGAGCAGTACTTC
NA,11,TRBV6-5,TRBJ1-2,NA,CASSNSYGYTF,TGTGCCAGCTCCAACAGCTATGGCTACACCTTC
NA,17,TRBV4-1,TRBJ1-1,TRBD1,CASRLRTGGTMNTEAFF,TGCGCCAGCAGACTTAGGACAGGAGGGACCATGAACACTGAAGCTTTCTTT
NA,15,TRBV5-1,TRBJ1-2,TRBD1,CASSWGGTDDFGYTF,TGCGCCAGCAGCTGGGGGGGGACAGATGATTTTGGCTACACCTTC
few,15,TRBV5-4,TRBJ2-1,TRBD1,CASSLDRGLYNEQFF,TGTGCCAGCAGCTTGGACAGGGGGCTCTACAATGAGCAGTTCTTC